Shown below are 8 T cell receptor beta chains from a single sample sequenced in a study of technical replicates of blood from several donors. Sequenced by immunoSEQ multiplex PCR; TCRdb stores in-frame clones only, minus some. This sample yields 60,000 to 90,000 clones, of which roughly 95% are seen a single time; less than 0.25% belongs to the top ten. Sequencing was carried out using T cells isolated from PBMCs. The receptor source for this set is a human donor in good health.

The table lists this clone with a count of one. The chain links TRBV5-6 to TRBJ1-2, with D tentatively TRBD1 (6 bases). The V gene lost 0 bases and the J gene lost 2 bases, with 17 bases spanning the gap. Looked up from germline, CDR1 is SGHDT and CDR2 is YYEEEE. The CDR3 has 17 residues. This chain's CDR3 is CASSLVETGTLNYGYTF. The CDR3 coding sequence is TGTGCCAGCAGCTTGGTGGAAACCGGGACACTAAACTATGGCTACACCTTC.

The count of this clone is one. This chain uses TRBV19 with TRBJ1-1; no clear D. The CDR3 is 13 amino acids. Trimming cost V 8 bases and J 10 bases, with 20 bases left between them. Germline V gene data show CDR1 as LNHDA and CDR2 as SQIVND (reference sequence). The CDR3 nucleotides are TGTGCCAGTGCGTTCGACATTGGAGCGGGAGCTTTCTTT. Its translation: CASAFDIGAGAFF.

Here the CDR3 reads CASSPGESQPQHF. CDR3 coding DNA: TGTGCCAGCTCACCCGGGGAGAGTCAGCCCCAGCATTTT. The V gene is TRBV18, the J gene TRBJ1-5, with D unresolved. Trimming pared 3 bases from V and 6 bases from J, leaving 9 bases between. Germline V gene lookup returns CDR1 KGHSH and CDR2 LQKENI. This CDR3 is built from 13 residues.

The chain employs TRBV11-2 and TRBJ1-4, with D unclear. The length of the CDR3 is 15 residues. Looked up from germline, CDR1 is SGHAT and CDR2 is FQNNGV. V was cut by 0 bases and J by 15 bases, with 20 bases left in between. CDR3 sequence (DNA): TGTGCCAGCAGCTTAGAAGGAGTGGGAGACTTAGACGTGTTTTTT. Amino acids: CASSLEGVGDLDVFF.

The chain is built from TRBV5-8 and TRBJ2-5; TRBD1 matches 9 bases. With the DNA end fitting TRBJ2-7 better, the J assignment may be wrong. CDR3 length: 14 amino acids. Per the germline V gene, CDR1 is SGHTS and CDR2 is YDEGEE. The CDR3 loop is CASTLWDRANEQYF. The CDR3 bases are TGTGCCAGCACCCTCTGGGACAGGGCCAACGAGCAGTACTTC.

This chain links TRBV27 with TRBJ2-1; 10 bases map to TRBD2. This CDR3 is 13 amino acids long. Germline CDR1 reads MNHEY; CDR2 reads SMNVEV (reference sequence). V lost 9 bases to trimming and J lost 9 bases; unmatched junction nucleotides: 8. The CDR3 nucleotides are TGTGCCAGTATAGCGGGAGGCGCAGGTGAGCAGTTCTTC. Translating gives CASIAGGAGEQFF.

The chain joins TRBV9 to TRBJ2-7, with a possible D match to TRBD2 (6 bases). In germline, CDR1 is SGDLS, CDR2 YYNGEE. The ends were cut back, 7 bases at V and 2 bases at J, with 13 bases in the middle. CDR3 length: 13 residues. Here the CDR3 reads CASASGEPYEQYF. CDR3 coding DNA: TGTGCCAGCGCGTCGGGGGAGCCCTACGAGCAGTACTTC.

The V call is TRBV18, the J call TRBJ1-3; D unresolved. Trimming pared 1 base from V and 0 bases from J, leaving 13 bases between. The CDR3 is 17 amino acids. CDR1 is KGHSH and CDR2 is LQKENI in the germline V gene. In DNA, the CDR3 is TGTGCCAGCTCACCACTGAGGGAGTTAAACTCTGGAAACACCATATATTTT. It translates to CASSPLRELNSGNTIYF. Variable domain in full (rest from reference TRBV18 and TRBJ1-3): NAGVMQNPRHLVRRRGQEARLRCSPMKGHSHVYWYRQLPEEGLKFMVYLQKENIIDESGMPKERFSAEFPKEGPSILRIQQVVRGDSAAYFCASSPLRELNSGNTIYFGEGSWLTVV.